This TCR beta chain was recovered during a study of cytomegalovirus exposure and HLA in healthy donors. Primers included in the PCR were 60 Vbeta and 13 Jbeta primers. Source study methods: An analysis performed later counted around 86 million unique TCR beta chains (roughly 11 million of them shared). Sequenced by immunoSEQ multiplex PCR; TCRdb stores in-frame clones only, minus some. D and trimming come from the DNA, and the V and J calls and clone size come from that table. Here the sample spans some 120,000 clones, about 68% being singletons. Whole-study results and caveats: The authors later found HLA-associated TCR beta chains more clonally expanded than equally common others. The listing of roughly 160 TCR beta chains classed them as cytomegalovirus-associated.

As regards this clone: The antigen remains unidentified.

V lost 5 bases and J lost 1; bases outside the gene matches: 8. This CDR3 is 15 amino acids long. Germline CDR1 reads SGHRS; CDR2 reads YFSETQ. The sequence was obtained from a woman between 35 and 50 years old in good health and CMV-seropositive. Sequencing used PBMCs. The J gene is TRBJ2-7, the V gene TRBV5-1, with 8 bases matching TRBD1. CDR3 protein: CASSVTGAGSYEQYF. The CDR3 coding sequence is TGCGCCAGCAGTGTGACAGGGGCTGGGTCCTACGAGCAGTACTTC.